Listed below are T cell receptor beta chains from one sample, sequenced in a study of blood T cell repertoires in COVID-19. Measured with immunoSEQ multiplex PCR; TCRdb has only the in-frame clones, and not every one. This sample has about 30,000 clones, with 70% to 90% found just once. Material for sequencing was peripheral blood. The receptor set was obtained from a man aged 65-85 years with acute or convalescent COVID-19. Each CDR3 is given with its conserved first and last residue. Each record gives: clone size, V gene, D gene, J gene, CDR3 DNA, CDR3 protein. A D gene is named only where the DNA matches it firmly. A row's size may be missing; if present it is once, few, many or a size class.

clone size: -
V gene: TRBV7-5
D gene: -
J gene: TRBJ2-2
CDR3 DNA: TGTGTCAGAAGCCTAGGGGACACCATCAACGCGAACACCGGGGAGCTGTTTTTT
CDR3 protein: CVRSLGDTINANTGELFF

clone size: -
V gene: TRBV3-1/TRBV3-2
D gene: -
J gene: TRBJ1-5
CDR3 DNA: TGTGCCAGCAGCCCCGATGGAGGACGAATCAATCAGCCCCAGCATTTT
CDR3 protein: CASSPDGGRINQPQHF

clone size: -
V gene: TRBV7-9
D gene: TRBD1
J gene: TRBJ1-1
CDR3 DNA: TGTGCCAGCAGCCCATTCGGACAGGGATACACTGAAGCTTTCTTT
CDR3 protein: CASSPFGQGYTEAFF

clone size: -
V gene: TRBV24-1
D gene: TRBD2
J gene: TRBJ2-1
CDR3 DNA: TGTGCCACCAGTGATTTTAGAGGGGCGGGGGATTACAATGAGCAGTTCTTC
CDR3 protein: CATSDFRGAGDYNEQFF

clone size: -
V gene: TRBV7-3
D gene: TRBD2
J gene: TRBJ2-3
CDR3 DNA: TGTGCCAGCTGCTTGGGTCTAGCGGGGCCAGATACGCAGTTTTTT
CDR3 protein: CASCLGLAGPDTQFF

clone size: -
V gene: TRBV18
D gene: -
J gene: TRBJ1-1
CDR3 DNA: TGTGCCAGCTCACCGCAGGGGAACACTGAAGCTTTCTTT
CDR3 protein: CASSPQGNTEAFF

clone size: once
V gene: TRBV5-4
D gene: TRBD2
J gene: TRBJ2-7
CDR3 DNA: TGTGCCAGCAGCTTGGATGTAGCGGGACGAATCTACGAGCAGTACTTC
CDR3 protein: CASSLDVAGRIYEQYF

clone size: -
V gene: TRBV6-2/TRBV6-3
D gene: -
J gene: TRBJ1-2
CDR3 DNA: TGTGCCAGCAGTCTCTTCCGGGTGGATGGCTACACCTTC
CDR3 protein: CASSLFRVDGYTF

clone size: -
V gene: TRBV7-2
D gene: TRBD1
J gene: TRBJ1-4
CDR3 DNA: TGTGCCAGCAGCAACCACAGGGGAGGAAAACTGTTTTTT
CDR3 protein: CASSNHRGGKLFF

clone size: -
V gene: TRBV6-5
D gene: TRBD1
J gene: TRBJ2-7
CDR3 DNA: TGTGCCAGCAGTTCCAACAGGGGGCCCACCTACGAGCAGTACTTC
CDR3 protein: CASSSNRGPTYEQYF

clone size: -
V gene: TRBV11-2
D gene: -
J gene: TRBJ1-2
CDR3 DNA: TGTGCCAGCAGCTCGGAGAGGGGGACTGGCTACACCTTC
CDR3 protein: CASSSERGTGYTF

clone size: -
V gene: TRBV5-1
D gene: TRBD1
J gene: TRBJ1-1
CDR3 DNA: TGCGCCAGCAGCGAACAAGGGACAGTCGACACTGAAGCTTTCTTT
CDR3 protein: CASSEQGTVDTEAFF

clone size: -
V gene: TRBV4-1
D gene: -
J gene: TRBJ2-1
CDR3 DNA: TGCGCCAGCAGCCCCGGGGGGCGTAATGAGCAGTTCTTC
CDR3 protein: CASSPGGRNEQFF

clone size: once
V gene: TRBV7-9
D gene: -
J gene: TRBJ1-2
CDR3 DNA: TGTGCCAGCAGCTTGGCAGGGAGGTCCTATGGCTACACCTTC
CDR3 protein: CASSLAGRSYGYTF

clone size: -
V gene: TRBV5-6
D gene: -
J gene: TRBJ1-3
CDR3 DNA: TGTGCCAGCAGCTTAGGCCGTACGGACAGCTCTGGAAACACCATATATTTT
CDR3 protein: CASSLGRTDSSGNTIYF

clone size: -
V gene: TRBV6-5
D gene: -
J gene: TRBJ1-6
CDR3 DNA: TGTGCCAGCAGTTACTCAATAGGGAGTGGTAATTCACCCCTCCACTTT
CDR3 protein: CASSYSIGSGNSPLHF

clone size: -
V gene: TRBV19
D gene: TRBD1
J gene: TRBJ1-1
CDR3 DNA: TGTGCCAGTAGGCCGGACAGGGCTAACACTGAAGCTTTCTTT
CDR3 protein: CASRPDRANTEAFF

clone size: -
V gene: TRBV5-8
D gene: -
J gene: TRBJ1-4
CDR3 DNA: TGTGCCAGCAGCCGCGGGCTGGGAAGGACTGCAACTAATGAAAAACTGTTTTTT
CDR3 protein: CASSRGLGRTATNEKLFF

clone size: once
V gene: TRBV4-1
D gene: TRBD1
J gene: TRBJ1-1
CDR3 DNA: TGCGCCAGCAGCCAAAAGGGGGCGAACACTGAAGCTTTCTTT
CDR3 protein: CASSQKGANTEAFF

clone size: -
V gene: TRBV6-2/TRBV6-3
D gene: TRBD2
J gene: TRBJ2-7
CDR3 DNA: TGTGCCAGCAGCCTCCGGCGGGGGGCCTGGGAGCAGTACTTC
CDR3 protein: CASSLRRGAWEQYF

clone size: -
V gene: TRBV4-2
D gene: TRBD1
J gene: TRBJ2-5
CDR3 DNA: TGTGCCAGCAGCCAAGACAGGGGGAGTCAGACCCAGTACTTC
CDR3 protein: CASSQDRGSQTQYF

clone size: -
V gene: TRBV28
D gene: TRBD1
J gene: TRBJ1-6
CDR3 DNA: TGTGCCAGCAGTCCGTCCTCAGGGGGCCCTTATAATTCACCCCTCCACTTT
CDR3 protein: CASSPSSGGPYNSPLHF

clone size: -
V gene: TRBV10-3
D gene: -
J gene: TRBJ1-6
CDR3 DNA: TGTGCCACCGCCCAGGGAATGAATAATTCACCCCTCCACTTT
CDR3 protein: CATAQGMNNSPLHF

clone size: -
V gene: TRBV29-1
D gene: -
J gene: TRBJ1-5
CDR3 DNA: TGCAGCGTTGGATCAGGGGTAGATCAGCCCCAGCATTTT
CDR3 protein: CSVGSGVDQPQHF

clone size: -
V gene: TRBV6-6
D gene: -
J gene: TRBJ1-4
CDR3 DNA: TGTGCCAGCAGTTACTCGTCCGGGTCTGGTGAAAAACTGTTTTTT
CDR3 protein: CASSYSSGSGEKLFF

clone size: -
V gene: TRBV18
D gene: TRBD1
J gene: TRBJ2-5
CDR3 DNA: TGTGCCAGCTCACCCGGCGGGACAGGGGAAGAGACCCAGTACTTC
CDR3 protein: CASSPGGTGEETQYF